This passage covers 9 T cell receptor beta chains from one sample sequenced in a study of CD8 T cells in acute hepatitis C reinfection. Sequenced by immunoSEQ multiplex PCR; TCRdb stores in-frame clones only, minus some. The sample carries around 34,000 clones, about 87% recorded once. Described time point: naive CD8 control sorted from an acute-time-point sample. The specimen was naive CD8+ T cells from PBMCs. These receptors originate from a man aged 25 to 40 with chronic hepatitis C.

The table lists this clone with a count of one. This sequence joins TRBV7-9 and TRBJ1-1, with D hard to call. This CDR3 contains 13 residues. Germline V gene data show CDR1 as SEHNR and CDR2 as FQNEAQ (reference sequence). V was clipped by 1 base and J by 4 bases, with 7 bases between them. The CDR3 loop reads CASSLGEGTEAFF. In DNA, the CDR3 is TGTGCCAGCAGCTTAGGAGAGGGCACTGAAGCTTTCTTT.

This rearrangement joins TRBV5-4 to TRBJ2-7, with 8 positions matching TRBD1. CDR1 is SGHNT, CDR2 YYREEE, per germline (reference sequence). The CDR3 has 12 amino acids. V dropped 3 bases and J dropped 6; count of bases not matched to a gene: 2. The CDR3 reads CASSSGGSEQYF. For the CDR3, the DNA is TGTGCCAGCAGCTCAGGGGGCAGCGAGCAGTACTTC.

The chain carries TRBV27 and TRBJ2-1, with D possibly called TRBD1 or TRBD2 (6 bases each). Germline assignment: CDR1 MNHEY and CDR2 SMNVEV (reference sequence). CDR3 length: 13 amino acids. The V end lost 7 bases, the J end lost 9 bases, and 16 bases lay between the germline ends. CDR3 protein: CASTQWGAVEQFF. In DNA, the CDR3 is TGTGCCAGCACTCAATGGGGGGCGGTTGAGCAGTTCTTC.

The gene calls are TRBV7-3 and TRBJ2-7, with D hard to call. The CDR3 loop spans 12 amino acids. The V and J ends lost 1 base and 7 bases respectively, with 8 bases between them. Per the germline V gene, CDR1 is SGHTA and CDR2 is FQGTGA. CDR3 amino acids: CASSLNGVEQYV. In DNA form, the CDR3 reads TGTGCCAGCAGCTTAAATGGGGTTGAGCAGTACGTC.

This clone was recorded only once. The rearrangement joins TRBV2 to TRBJ1-3; D not certain. The germline CDR1 and CDR2 sequences are SNHLY and FYNNEI. The V end lost 10 bases, the J end lost 2 bases, and 15 bases lay between the germline ends. The CDR3 is made up of 14 amino acids. CDR3 DNA sequence: TGTGCCACCCTAATAGGAAAAGCTGGAAACACCATATATTTT. This sequence encodes CATLIGKAGNTIYF.

The chain joins TRBV9 to TRBJ2-1, with 7 positions matching TRBD2. CDR1 SGDLS and CDR2 YYNGEE come from the germline V gene. This CDR3 comprises 21 residues. V was clipped by 3 bases and J by 1 base; unmatched bases: 22. CDR3 sequence reads: CASSDPRGGRRGQESYNEQFF. The CDR3, as DNA: TGTGCCAGCAGCGACCCGCGGGGCGGGAGAAGGGGCCAAGAGTCCTACAATGAGCAGTTCTTC.

The CDR3 reads CASSASTGVDTEAFF. The CDR3 DNA follows: TGTGCCAGCAGCGCTAGTACAGGGGTGGACACTGAAGCTTTCTTT. V is TRBV9 and J is TRBJ1-1; 7 positions agree with TRBD1. Trimming at V came to 3 bases and at J to 3 bases, leaving 8 bases not matched to a gene. CDR1 and CDR2 (germline): SGDLS, YYNGEE. The CDR3 runs to 15 residues.

The V gene is TRBV11-2, the J gene TRBJ2-7, with 10 bases identical to TRBD2. CDR3 length: 14 amino acids. Germline lookup yields CDR1 SGHAT and CDR2 FQNNGV. V trimming: 5 bases; J trimming: 3 bases; junction bases outside the gene matches: 4. CDR3 in amino acids: CASSHLAGGYEQYF. In nucleotides, the CDR3 is TGTGCCAGCAGCCATTTAGCGGGAGGCTACGAGCAGTACTTC.

The chain is built from TRBV7-9 and TRBJ2-7; possible D gene TRBD1, 6 bases. The CDR3 runs to 14 residues. Trimming took off 5 bases at V and 2 bases at J, with 13 bases between the two ends. CDR1 is SEHNR, CDR2 FQNEAQ, per germline (reference sequence). CDR3 amino acids: CASSVPGQTYEQYF. CDR3 nucleotide sequence: TGTGCCAGCAGCGTCCCGGGACAAACCTACGAGCAGTACTTC.